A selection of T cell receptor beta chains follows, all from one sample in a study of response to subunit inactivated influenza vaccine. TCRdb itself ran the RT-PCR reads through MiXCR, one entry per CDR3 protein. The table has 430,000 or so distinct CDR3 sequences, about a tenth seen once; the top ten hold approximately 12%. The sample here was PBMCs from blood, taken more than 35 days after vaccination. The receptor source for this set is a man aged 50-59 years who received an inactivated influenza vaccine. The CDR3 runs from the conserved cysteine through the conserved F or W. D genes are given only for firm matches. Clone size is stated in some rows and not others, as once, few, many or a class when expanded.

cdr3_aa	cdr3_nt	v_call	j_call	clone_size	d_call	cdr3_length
CASSLRGQRETQYF	TGTGCCAGCAGTTTAAGGGGGCAGAGGGAGACCCAGTACTTC	TRBV12-3/TRBV12-4	TRBJ2-5	many	TRBD1	14
CASTSGRGSYEQYF	TGTGCCAGCACCAGCGGGAGGGGGTCCTACGAGCAGTACTTC	TRBV25-1	TRBJ2-7	many	TRBD2	14
CSARQNRDTQYF	TGCAGTGCTAGGCAAAACAGAGATACGCAGTATTTT	TRBV20-1	TRBJ2-3	many	NA	12
CASSSREKQETQYF	TGTGCCAGCAGTTCCCGGGAAAAACAAGAGACCCAGTACTTC	TRBV27	TRBJ2-5	NA	NA	14
CATSSRGQGWDTQYF	TGTGCCACCAGCTCCCGGGGACAGGGATGGGATACGCAGTATTTT	TRBV15	TRBJ2-3	few	TRBD1	15
CASSQSPGQGAYEQYF	TGCGCCAGCAGCCAAAGCCCGGGACAGGGGGCTTACGAGCAGTACTTC	TRBV5-1	TRBJ2-7	NA	TRBD1	16
CSAPSGLAAYEQYF	TGCAGTGCTCCTTCGGGACTAGCGGCCTACGAGCAGTACTTC	TRBV20-1	TRBJ2-7	NA	TRBD2	14
CASSWAGATNEKLFF	TGTGCCAGCAGTTGGGCCGGTGCAACTAATGAAAAACTGTTTTTT	TRBV27	TRBJ1-4	few	NA	15
CASSTAGGELFF	TGTGCCAGCAGTACGGCTGGCGGGGAGCTGTTTTTT	TRBV27	TRBJ2-2	few	NA	12
CASSYRTGQGSEKLFF	TGTGCCAGCAGTTACCGAACGGGACAGGGAAGCGAAAAACTGTTTTTT	TRBV6-5	TRBJ1-4	few	TRBD1	16
CASSPYMTGNEKLFF	TGTGCCAGCAGTCCGTATATGACGGGAAATGAAAAACTGTTTTTT	TRBV27	TRBJ1-4	NA	NA	15
CASSHTGQGEREQYF	TGTGCCAGCAGCCACACGGGACAGGGCGAAAGGGAGCAGTACTTC	TRBV7-9	TRBJ2-7	few	TRBD1	15
CASSHLAESSYEQYF	TGCGCCAGCAGCCATCTAGCGGAGAGCTCCTACGAGCAGTACTTC	TRBV5-1	TRBJ2-7	few	TRBD2	15
CASSNRRAGGVTDTQYF	TGTGCCAGCAGCAACAGGAGGGCGGGGGGCGTCACAGATACGCAGTATTTT	TRBV7-2	TRBJ2-3	few	TRBD2	17
CASSFVGGPNTEAFF	TGCGCCAGCAGCTTCGTGGGGGGTCCGAACACTGAAGCTTTCTTT	TRBV5-1	TRBJ1-1	NA	NA	15
CASSLRGEILTF	TGCGCCAGCAGCCTGCGGGGGGAGATACTGACTTTC	TRBV4-1	TRBJ2-6	NA	TRBD2	12
CASSSLRDGTYEQYF	TGTGCCAGCAGCTCTTTACGGGACGGGACCTACGAGCAGTACTTC	TRBV11-2	TRBJ2-7	few	NA	15
CSARVPQGSQPQHF	TGCAGTGCTAGAGTCCCCCAGGGTTCTCAGCCCCAGCATTTT	TRBV20-1	TRBJ1-5	many	NA	14
CATSTPGTGGNIQYF	TGTGCCACCAGCACCCCCGGGACAGGGGGCAACATTCAGTACTTC	TRBV15	TRBJ2-4	NA	TRBD1	15
CASSESGTVLETQYF	TGTGCCAGCAGTGAATCCGGGACAGTCCTAGAGACCCAGTACTTC	TRBV25-1	TRBJ2-5	NA	TRBD1	15
CACSPRTQGDTQYF	TGTGCCTGCAGCCCGAGGACCCAGGGAGATACGCAGTATTTT	TRBV12-3/TRBV12-4	TRBJ2-3	NA	NA	14
CASTVTGRGGNEQFF	TGTGCCAGCACCGTTACGGGTCGGGGGGGGAATGAGCAGTTCTTC	TRBV6-5	TRBJ2-1	NA	TRBD2	15
CASSFRQGAGKAFF	TGTGCCAGCAGTTTTCGACAGGGGGCTGGGAAAGCTTTCTTT	TRBV12-3/TRBV12-4	TRBJ1-1	NA	TRBD1	14
CASTRAGGNEQFF	TGTGCCAGCACGCGGGCAGGGGGCAATGAGCAGTTCTTC	TRBV6-1	TRBJ2-1	few	TRBD1	13
CASSLGKRGDTQYF	TGCGCCAGCAGCTTAGGGAAACGGGGAGATACGCAGTATTTT	TRBV5-1	TRBJ2-3	few	NA	14
CSAWSSGANVLTF	TGCAGTGCTTGGAGCTCTGGGGCCAACGTCCTGACTTTC	TRBV20-1	TRBJ2-6	NA	NA	13
CASSLVGTGVETQYF	TGTGCCAGCAGTTTAGTGGGGACAGGGGTCGAGACCCAGTACTTC	TRBV12-3/TRBV12-4	TRBJ2-5	few	TRBD1	15
CASKDRGRNYEQYF	TGTGCCAGCAAAGACAGGGGCCGGAACTACGAGCAGTACTTC	TRBV6-1	TRBJ2-7	few	TRBD1	14
CASSLGGYTQYF	TGTGCCAGCAGCCTTGGGGGGTATACGCAGTATTTT	TRBV7-2	TRBJ2-3	many	NA	12
CASSLAGTGGFNEQYF	TGTGCCAGCAGCTTGGCCGGGACAGGGGGTTTCAACGAGCAGTACTTC	TRBV5-5	TRBJ2-7	few	TRBD1	16
CSAIGSGGGEYNEQFF	TGCAGTGCTATCGGATCCGGCGGGGGGGAGTACAATGAGCAGTTCTTC	TRBV20-1	TRBJ2-1	NA	TRBD2	16
CASSVGTGYTGELFF	TGCGCCAGCAGCGTCGGGACGGGTTACACCGGGGAGCTGTTTTTT	TRBV4-3	TRBJ2-2	few	NA	15
CSAPHGETQYF	TGCAGTGCTCCGCACGGGGAGACCCAGTACTTC	TRBV20-1	TRBJ2-5	few	NA	11
CASSLDRAQGGKLFF	TGTGCCAGCAGCTTGGACCGGGCCCAAGGAGGAAAACTGTTTTTT	TRBV7-9	TRBJ1-4	few	NA	15
CASSNEAGGTDEQYF	TGTGCCAGCAGCAACGAAGCGGGAGGGACGGACGAGCAGTACTTC	TRBV5-6	TRBJ2-7	NA	TRBD2	15
CASSPWKGITDTQYF	TGCGCCAGCTCACCCTGGAAGGGGATCACAGATACGCAGTATTTT	TRBV10-1	TRBJ2-3	NA	NA	15
CASSLWTGTYEQYF	TGCGCCAGCAGCTTATGGACGGGTACCTACGAGCAGTACTTC	TRBV5-1	TRBJ2-7	many	NA	14
CASSFAGTSGSYEQYF	TGTGCCAGCAGCTTTGCCGGGACTAGCGGGAGCTACGAGCAGTACTTC	TRBV7-2	TRBJ2-7	NA	TRBD2	16
CASSITGGYVTQYF	TGTGCCAGCAGTATCACAGGGGGGTATGTGACCCAGTACTTC	TRBV28	TRBJ2-5	few	TRBD1	14
CASSLYRLGEQYF	TGTGCCAGCAGCCTCTACAGGCTGGGGGAGCAGTACTTC	TRBV14	TRBJ2-7	few	NA	13
CASSSTLAGGLDTQYF	TGTGCCAGCAGCTCGACCCTCGCGGGAGGATTAGATACGCAGTATTTT	TRBV7-2	TRBJ2-3	NA	TRBD2	16
CASSQQVVTGELFF	TGTGCCAGCAGCCAGCAAGTGGTCACCGGGGAGCTGTTTTTT	TRBV7-2	TRBJ2-2	few	NA	14
CSARDRNQLNEKLFF	TGCAGTGCTAGAGATCGGAATCAGCTTAATGAAAAACTGTTTTTT	TRBV20-1	TRBJ1-4	few	NA	15
CATSDFTSGSWADTQYF	TGTGCCACCAGTGATTTTACTAGCGGGAGCTGGGCAGATACGCAGTATTTT	TRBV24-1	TRBJ2-3	few	TRBD2	17
CASTMGQAAYGYTF	TGTGCCAGCACCATGGGACAGGCAGCCTATGGCTACACCTTC	TRBV12-3/TRBV12-4	TRBJ1-2	NA	TRBD1	14
CASSFAHRSNSPLHF	TGTGCCAGCAGCTTTGCACACCGGTCGAATTCACCCCTCCACTTT	TRBV11-2	TRBJ1-6	NA	NA	15
CATSVKHGGVNEQFF	TGTGCCACCAGTGTCAAGCACGGCGGGGTCAATGAGCAGTTCTTC	TRBV24-1	TRBJ2-1	NA	NA	15
CASSLESSGGVTDTQYF	TGTGCCAGCAGTTTAGAGTCTAGCGGGGGGGTCACAGATACGCAGTATTTT	TRBV12-3/TRBV12-4	TRBJ2-3	many	TRBD2	17
CSARVGGQGDGYTF	TGCAGTGCTAGAGTGGGGGGACAGGGCGATGGCTACACCTTC	TRBV20-1	TRBJ1-2	NA	TRBD1	14
CASSVSANTQYF	TGTGCCAGCAGTGTGTCGGCAAATACGCAGTATTTT	TRBV2	TRBJ2-3	NA	NA	12
CSVEAEETQYF	TGCAGCGTTGAGGCGGAAGAGACCCAGTACTTC	TRBV29-1	TRBJ2-5	NA	NA	11
CASSTQGNEQYF	TGCGCCAGCAGTACGCAGGGAAACGAGCAGTACTTC	TRBV5-1	TRBJ2-7	few	NA	12